This entry is about one T cell receptor (beta chain). Its matching antigen is unknown. Repertoires were generated with immunoSEQ multiplex PCR, while TCRdb's copy carries only in-frame clones and drops some. Of about 96,000 clones in the sample, approximately 94% were seen once. The V gene lost 0 bases and the J gene lost 7 bases, with 8 bases spanning the gap. Germline CDR1 and CDR2: SGHRS and YFSETQ. The CDR3 consists of 12 residues. The time point is: cycle 4 day 1 (C4D1), after 6 weeks of nivolumab. The patients all showed relapse after autologous stem cell transplantation, while their brentuximab vedotin exposure varied. The sample is drawn from a study of PD-1 blockade in classical Hodgkin lymphoma. Points from the study as a whole: Possibly reflecting disease activity or prior therapy, repertoire differences have causes that remain undefined.

The starting material was peripheral blood mononuclear cells (PBMCs), obtained before the fourth cycle of nivolumab. The gene calls are TRBV5-1 and TRBJ2-7; D is ambiguous. This TCR came from a human donor with classical Hodgkin lymphoma. CDR3 sequence: CASSLVSGEQYF. In DNA, the CDR3 is TGCGCCAGCAGCTTGGTATCCGGGGAGCAGTACTTC.